The entry below gives a single T cell receptor (beta chain) sequence along with its context. Its antigen is as yet unknown. This CDR3 comprises 15 residues. Germline trimming cut 4 bases from V and 5 bases from J; bases unmatched to any gene: 2. The V gene's germline CDR1 is MGHRA and CDR2 YSYEKL. Time point of the sample: cycle 4 day 1 (C4D1), after 5 to 7 weeks of nivolumab. Every patient was affected by relapse after autologous stem cell transplantation, while exposure to brentuximab vedotin was not uniform. Thawed PBMCs were the source of CD4+ T cells, purified by magnetic negative selection. Using immunoSEQ multiplex PCR, the repertoire was profiled, and TCRdb retains in-frame clones only, with some absent. The data hold about 18,000 clones, with approximately 81% observed a single time. This sample was taken from a study of PD-1 blockade in classical Hodgkin lymphoma. Findings and limits, study-wide: CD8+ TCR diversity did not rise significantly by C4D1, unlike CD4+. Reported findings placed baseline TCR diversity lower in newly diagnosed patients (compared with healthy donors).

The receptor was derived from a human donor with classical Hodgkin lymphoma. The rearrangement uses TRBV4-1 and TRBJ2-1; TRBD2 matches 13 bases. The material sequenced was CD4+ T cells from blood, taken before the fourth cycle of nivolumab. CDR3 DNA sequence: TGCGCCAGCAGCCGGGGACTAGCGGGGAACAATGAGCAGTTCTTC. It codes for CASSRGLAGNNEQFF.